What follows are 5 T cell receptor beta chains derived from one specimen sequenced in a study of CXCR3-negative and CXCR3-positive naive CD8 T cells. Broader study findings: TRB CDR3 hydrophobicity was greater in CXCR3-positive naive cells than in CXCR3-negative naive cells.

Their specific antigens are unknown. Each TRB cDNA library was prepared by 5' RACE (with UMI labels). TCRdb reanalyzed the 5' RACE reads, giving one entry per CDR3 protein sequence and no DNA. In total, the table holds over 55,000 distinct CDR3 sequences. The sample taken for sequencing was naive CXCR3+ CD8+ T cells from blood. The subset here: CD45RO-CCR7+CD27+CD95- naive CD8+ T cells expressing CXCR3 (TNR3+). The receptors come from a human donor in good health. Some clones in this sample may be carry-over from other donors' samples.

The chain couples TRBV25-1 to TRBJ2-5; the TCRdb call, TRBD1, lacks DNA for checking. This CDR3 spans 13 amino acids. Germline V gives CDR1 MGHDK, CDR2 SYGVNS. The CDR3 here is CASMDLRGETQYF.

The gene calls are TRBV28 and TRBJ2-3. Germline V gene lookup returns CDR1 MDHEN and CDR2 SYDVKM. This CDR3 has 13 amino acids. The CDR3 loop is CASSYGVTDTQYF.

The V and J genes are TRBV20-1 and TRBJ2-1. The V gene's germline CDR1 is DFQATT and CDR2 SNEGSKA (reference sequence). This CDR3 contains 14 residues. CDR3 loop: CSARDQTFYNEQFF.

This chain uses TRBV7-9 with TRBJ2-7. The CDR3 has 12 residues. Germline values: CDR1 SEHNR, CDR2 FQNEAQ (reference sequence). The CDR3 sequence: CASSLAGHEQYF.

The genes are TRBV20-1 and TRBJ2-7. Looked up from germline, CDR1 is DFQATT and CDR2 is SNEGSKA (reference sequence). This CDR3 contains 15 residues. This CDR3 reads CSARDIGSSSYEQYF.